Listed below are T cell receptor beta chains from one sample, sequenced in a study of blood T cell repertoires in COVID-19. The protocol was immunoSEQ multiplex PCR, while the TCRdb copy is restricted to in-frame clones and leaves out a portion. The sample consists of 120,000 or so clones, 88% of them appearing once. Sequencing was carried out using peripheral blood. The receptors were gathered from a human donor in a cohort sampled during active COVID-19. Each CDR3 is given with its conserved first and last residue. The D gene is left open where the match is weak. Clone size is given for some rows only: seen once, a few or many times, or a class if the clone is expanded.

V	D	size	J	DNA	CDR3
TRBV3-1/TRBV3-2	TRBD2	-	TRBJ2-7	TGTGCCAGCAGCCAAGATCCCCTAGCGGGGGCTTACGAGCAGTACTTC	CASSQDPLAGAYEQYF
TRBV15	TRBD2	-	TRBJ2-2	TGTGCCACCCGGCCTCTAGCGGGAGGGCCCGGGGAGCTGTTTTTT	CATRPLAGGPGELFF
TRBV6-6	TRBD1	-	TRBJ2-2	TGTGCCAGCAGTTACGGGACAGTCGGGGAGCTGTTTTTT	CASSYGTVGELFF
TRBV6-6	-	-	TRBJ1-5	TGTGCCAGCAGAGAGAGGTTGGGCAATCAGCCCCAGCATTTT	CASRERLGNQPQHF
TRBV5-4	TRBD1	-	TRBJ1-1	TGTGCCAGCAGCTCAGAGACAGGGGGCTTTACTGAAGCTTTCTTT	CASSSETGGFTEAFF
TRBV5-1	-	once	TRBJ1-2	TGCGCCAGCGGAACAGATCCTAACTATGGCTACACCTTC	CASGTDPNYGYTF
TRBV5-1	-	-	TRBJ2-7	TGCGCCAGCTCCGGAGGGCAGCTCAGAACCTACGAGCAGTACTTC	CASSGGQLRTYEQYF
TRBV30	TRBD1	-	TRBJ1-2	TGTGCCTGGGAGGACAGGGATCGTTACGGCTACACCTTC	CAWEDRDRYGYTF
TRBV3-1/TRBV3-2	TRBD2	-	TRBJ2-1	TGTGCCAGCAGCCAACCCGGGAGGGAGGGGGAGCAGTTCTTC	CASSQPGREGEQFF
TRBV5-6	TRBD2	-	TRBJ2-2	TGTGCCAGCAGCTTTGAGGTAGCGGGCACCGGGGAGCTGTTTTTT	CASSFEVAGTGELFF
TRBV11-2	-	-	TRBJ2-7	TGTGCCAGCAGCTCCGACTTCGGCTACGAGCAGTACTTC	CASSSDFGYEQYF
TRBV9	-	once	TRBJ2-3	TGTGCCAGCAGCGTACTTGCAGGAAGCACAGATACGCAGTATTTT	CASSVLAGSTDTQYF
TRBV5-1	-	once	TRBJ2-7	TGCGCCAGCAGCACAACGTCCCCGACCTACGAGCAGTACTTC	CASSTTSPTYEQYF
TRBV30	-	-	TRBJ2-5	TGTGCCTGGAGTGGGGTCTCACGGGGGACCCAGTACTTC	CAWSGVSRGTQYF
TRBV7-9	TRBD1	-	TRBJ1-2	TGTGCCGGGAAACAGGGGCCAGATGATGGCTACACCTTC	CAGKQGPDDGYTF
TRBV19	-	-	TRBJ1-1	TGTGCCAGTAGCGCCGAGGGGGATAGTACTGAAGCTTTCTTT	CASSAEGDSTEAFF
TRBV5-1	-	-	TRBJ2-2	TGCGCCAGCAGCTTGGGACAGTTTAACACCGGGGAGCTGTTTTTT	CASSLGQFNTGELFF
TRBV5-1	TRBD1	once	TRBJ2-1	TGCGCCAGCAGCTTGGTGCAGGGGGCGAGGAATGAGCAGTTCTTC	CASSLVQGARNEQFF
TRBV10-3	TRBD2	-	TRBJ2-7	TGTGCCATCAGTGCGGTGGTAGCGGGGCCAACCTACGAGCAGTACTTC	CAISAVVAGPTYEQYF
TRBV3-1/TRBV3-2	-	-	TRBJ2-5	TGTGCCAGCAGCCAAGGGGGCAGGATTGTACAAGAGACCCAGTACTTC	CASSQGGRIVQETQYF
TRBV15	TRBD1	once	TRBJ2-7	TGTGCCACCAGCAGGGGACAGGGGATTCCTCCCTACGAGCAGTACTTC	CATSRGQGIPPYEQYF
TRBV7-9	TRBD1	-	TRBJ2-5	TGTGCCAGCACCTTCCGAACCCGGGACAGGGGGCAAGAGACCCAGTACTTC	CASTFRTRDRGQETQYF
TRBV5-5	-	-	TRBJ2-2	TGTGCCAGCAGCCAGACAGTACTTTCGAACACCGGGGAGCTGTTTTTT	CASSQTVLSNTGELFF
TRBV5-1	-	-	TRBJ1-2	TGCGCCAGCAGCTCCCGGATCTCCTCCCAGGATGGCTACACCTTC	CASSSRISSQDGYTF
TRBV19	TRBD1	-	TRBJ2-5	TGTGCCAGTACTACGGGACAGGGGGCGCGGGAGACCCAGTACTTC	CASTTGQGARETQYF
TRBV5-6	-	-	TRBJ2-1	TGTGCCAGCAGCTTGGAACTTTCCACGTCCTACAATGAGCAGTTCTTC	CASSLELSTSYNEQFF
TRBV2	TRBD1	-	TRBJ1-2	TGTGCCAGCAGCATCAAAGACAGGGAAGGCTACACCTTC	CASSIKDREGYTF
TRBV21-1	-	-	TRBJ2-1	TGTGCCAGCAGCAAGTGTAGCGGGAGGGGGGGTAATGAGCAGTTCTTC	CASSKCSGRGGNEQFF
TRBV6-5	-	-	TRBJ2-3	TGTGCCAGCACGGGGGGCCAGAGAGATACGCAGTATTTT	CASTGGQRDTQYF
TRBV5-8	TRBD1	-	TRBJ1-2	TGTGCCAGCAGCTTGGACGGGGACAGGCGGGCGTATGGCTACACCTTC	CASSLDGDRRAYGYTF
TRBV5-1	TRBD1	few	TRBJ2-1	TGCGCCAGCAGCTTGGTGGGCAGGGGGTTTTACAATGAGCAGTTCTTC	CASSLVGRGFYNEQFF
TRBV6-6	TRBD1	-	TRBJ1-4	TGTGCCAGCAGTTACCTGACAGGGGGCGAAAAACTGTTTTTT	CASSYLTGGEKLFF
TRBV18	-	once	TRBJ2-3	TGTGCCAGCTCACCCAGTGCCCCAGATACGCAGTATTTT	CASSPSAPDTQYF
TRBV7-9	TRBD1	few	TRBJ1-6	TGTGCCAGCAGCCCCACAGGGGCCGTAGATTCACCCCTCCACTTT	CASSPTGAVDSPLHF
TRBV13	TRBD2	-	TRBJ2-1	TGTGCCAGCAGCTTATTGGCGGGAGGGCTCAATGAGCAGTTCTTC	CASSLLAGGLNEQFF
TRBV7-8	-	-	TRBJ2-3	TGTGCCAGCAGAATCACAAGTCGCACAGATACGCAGTATTTT	CASRITSRTDTQYF
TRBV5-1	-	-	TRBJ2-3	TGCGCCAGCAGCCCAGGGATTGGGGGCACAGATACGCAGTATTTT	CASSPGIGGTDTQYF
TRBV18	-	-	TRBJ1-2	TGTGCCAGCTCACCACCGGGAGGGGCTTATGGCTACACCTTC	CASSPPGGAYGYTF